Here is one TCR beta chain with its context. The sample belongs to a study of blood T cell repertoires in COVID-19. V was pared by 2 bases and J by 2 bases, with 5 bases between. CDR3 length equals 13 residues. Individuals drawn from around 24 US areas were roughly 18 to 100 years old. Per the original data handling: Reference gene primer amplification gave estimated nucleated cell counts. Profiling relied on immunoSEQ multiplex PCR, and the TCRdb table lists in-frame clones only, not all of them. V and J calls plus clone size are reproduced from that table; the DNA served to infer D and trimming. The data contain fewer than 300,000 clones, approximately 91% of them singletons.

Sample: PBMCs or T cells enriched from blood (not recorded which). The chain couples TRBV12-3 or TRBV12-4 to TRBJ2-3; D gene uncertain. The clonotype originates from a woman in her 40s with acute COVID-19. The CDR3 DNA reads TGTGCCAGCAGTTTACACTTCACAGATACGCAGTATTTT. Amino acids: CASSLHFTDTQYF.